This section outlines one T cell receptor (beta chain) sequence together with its context. The target antigen is unknown. The data were obtained in a study of cytomegalovirus exposure and HLA in healthy donors. PCR involved 60 Vbeta and 13 Jbeta primers. Sequencing was performed with immunoSEQ multiplex PCR; in TCRdb, only in-frame clones are kept and a portion is missing. The sample has fewer than 100,000 clones, around three quarters seen once. Overall study findings and caveats: Earlier findings revealed that most TCR beta V segments proved productive either about 87% or about 30% of the time. A later analysis showed TCR association rates differing by HLA locus, peaking at DRB1 and lowest at HLA-C. Later work associated roughly 15,000 TCR beta sequences with HLA alleles at 0.05 false discovery rate.

Despite likely unrecorded immune exposures, the donors were nominally healthy at the time of sampling. The CDR3 has 15 residues. V lost 3 bases and J lost 0, with 12 bases in between. The V gene's germline CDR1 is SGDLS and CDR2 YYNGEE. This TCR derives from a male donor in good health and CMV-seronegative. The sample comprised PBMCs. The chain links TRBV9 to TRBJ1-1; no reliable D call. CDR3 sequence: CASSAQSEVNTEAFF. CDR3 DNA sequence: TGTGCCAGCAGCGCCCAATCTGAGGTGAACACTGAAGCTTTCTTT. The full variable domain, in which reference TRBV9 and TRBJ1-1 provide the parts outside the CDR3, is DSGVTQTPKHLITATGQRVTLRCSPRSGDLSVYWYQQSLDQGLQFLIQYYNGEERAKGNILERFSAQQFPDLHSELNLSSLELGDSALYFCASSAQSEVNTEAFFGQGTRLTVV.